The present T cell receptor (beta chain) was sequenced within a study of blood T cell repertoires in COVID-19. Across the whole study: Acute-phase and convalescent COVID-19 samples originated in the United States, Italy and Spain. PBMCs, B-cell-depleted T cells, or T cells were the source of the cDNA or gDNA that made up the material.

Per the original data handling: Estimated nucleated cell counts came from reference gene primer amplification. TCRdb's copy holds only in-frame clones and misses some; the assay was immunoSEQ multiplex PCR. The V and J calls and the clone size are those of that table, but D and trimming were determined from the DNA. The sample carries 61,000 or so clones, 80% to 90% recorded once. The CDR3 is 14 amino acids. CDR1 and CDR2 from the germline V gene are SQVTM and ANQGSEA. Losses at the gene ends were 0 bases for V and 7 bases for J; bases not matched to a gene: 6. This TCR came from an elderly woman with active COVID-19. Specimen: peripheral blood. V usage is TRBV29-1 and J usage is TRBJ2-1; 7 bases map to TRBD2. The CDR3 region has the DNA TGCAGCGTTGAAGATAGGGGACTAAGGAATGAGCAGTTCTTC. This gives the protein CSVEDRGLRNEQFF.